What follows are 30 T cell receptor beta chains derived from one specimen sequenced in a study of beta chain features in type 1 diabetes. Findings of the study overall: Moderately but significantly shorter TCRB CDR3s were found in Type 1 diabetes patients in all four CD4+ subsets.

TCRB transcripts that were expressed got sequenced, as all of the isolated RNA had been reverse transcribed. Sequencing was performed with immunoSEQ multiplex PCR; in TCRdb, only in-frame clones are kept and a portion is missing. The repertoire holds 300,000 to 350,000 clones, roughly 13% seen once, with roughly 0.016% in the top ten. No antigen has been assigned to these receptors. Material: naive CD4+ T cells from blood. The receptors originated from a young woman with type 1 diabetes.

With respect to this clone: Within the sample, other DNA sequences also encode this same CDR3. The chain combines TRBV30 with TRBJ1-2, with a tentative D call TRBD1 (6 bases). CDR3 length: 13 amino acids. Germline values: CDR1 GTSNPN, CDR2 SVGIG (reference sequence). With 2 bases removed from V and 4 bases from J, the gap between germline ends came to 11 bases. The CDR3 spells CAWSPTGSYGYTF. The CDR3 DNA follows: TGTGCCTGGAGTCCCACAGGGTCCTATGGCTACACCTTC.

This chain uses TRBV28 with TRBJ2-5; TRBD2 is a possible D gene (6 bases). The germline CDR1 and CDR2 sequences are MDHEN and SYDVKM. The CDR3 length is 17 residues. Trimming took 3 bases from V and 1 from J, leaving 18 bases between them. The CDR3 spells CASSFIPQGLTQETQYF. The CDR3 DNA follows: TGTGCCAGCAGTTTTATCCCCCAAGGACTAACCCAAGAGACCCAGTACTTC.

A few counts support this clone. The CDR3 spells CASTLAERTDTQYF. CDR3 nucleotides: TGCGCCAGTACGCTAGCGGAACGCACAGATACGCAGTATTTT. This chain joins TRBV5-1 and TRBJ2-3; TRBD2 matches at 7 bases. V lost 8 bases, J lost 1 base, and 7 bases stayed unmatched. In germline, CDR1 is SGHRS, CDR2 YFSETQ. CDR3 length equals 14 residues.

The table lists this clone with a few counts. The rearrangement joins TRBV28 to TRBJ1-1; 10 nucleotides match TRBD1. Germline values: CDR1 MDHEN, CDR2 SYDVKM. This CDR3 has 14 amino acids. The V and J ends lost 6 bases and 5 bases, in that order; junction bases with no gene match: 6. The CDR3 region has the DNA TGTGCCAGCAGCCGTGACAGGGGGCCAACTGAAGCTTTCTTT. Its protein product is CASSRDRGPTEAFF.

A few counts support this clone. This chain joins TRBV2 and TRBJ2-3; D ambiguous. The CDR3 sequence is 15 residues long. CDR1 is SNHLY and CDR2 is FYNNEI in the germline V gene. V was clipped by 0 bases and J by 2 bases, with 9 bases between them. The CDR3 DNA is TGTGCCAGCAGTGAAGCGCGAATCATCACAGATACGCAGTATTTT. Amino acids: CASSEARIITDTQYF.

This clone was detected a few times. The V call is TRBV7-9, the J call TRBJ1-2; maybe TRBD1 (6 bases). Germline CDR1 and CDR2: SEHNR and FQNEAQ (reference sequence). The CDR3 length is 13 residues. V gave up 7 bases and J gave up 10 bases, with 19 bases separating them. The CDR3 bases are TGTGCCAGCATATTCTATCCGGACAGCTCCTACACCTTC. Its translation is CASIFYPDSSYTF.

This chain connects TRBV30 to TRBJ2-1; 13 bases line up with TRBD2. The CDR3 totals 15 residues. With 1 base clipped from V and 11 bases from J, the junction kept 8 bases outside the gene matches. Germline V CDR1 and CDR2: GTSNPN, SVGIG (reference sequence). CDR3 protein: CAWSGFELAGGKQFF. The CDR3 coding sequence is TGTGCCTGGAGTGGCTTCGAACTAGCGGGAGGGAAGCAGTTCTTC.

This clone was picked up a small number of times. V and J are TRBV7-8 and TRBJ1-2; 10 bases are a match to TRBD1. The CDR3 is 16 amino acids. The ends lost 5 bases at V and 4 bases at J; junction bases unmatched: 10. Looked up from germline, CDR1 is SGHVS and CDR2 is FQNEAQ. CDR3 sequence (DNA): TGTGCCAGCAGCATCAGCGGGACAGGGGAGCGCTATGGCTACACCTTC. Protein product: CASSISGTGERYGYTF.

This clone was detected a few times. V gene TRBV30 combines with J gene TRBJ1-2; D unclear. V was trimmed by 0 bases and J by 0 bases, leaving 5 bases between them. Germline V gene sequence: CDR1 GTSNPN, CDR2 SVGIG (reference sequence). The CDR3 runs to 13 residues. The CDR3 loop is CAWSVQSNYGYTF. CDR3 in DNA: TGTGCCTGGAGTGTGCAGTCTAACTATGGCTACACCTTC. The complete variable domain, with remaining parts taken from reference TRBV30 and TRBJ1-2, reads SQTIHQWPATLVQPVGSPLSLECTVEGTSNPNLYWYRQAAGRGLQLLFYSVGIGQISSEVPQNLSASRPQDRQFILSSKKLLLSDSGFYLCAWSVQSNYGYTFGSGTRLTVV.

In its sample, this clone was seen a few times. This rearrangement joins TRBV7-4 to TRBJ2-1, with 7 nucleotides matching TRBD2. This CDR3 region has 16 residues. V dropped 4 bases and J dropped 1; count of bases not matched to a gene: 7. Germline V gives CDR1 SGHVT, CDR2 SQSDAQ. This chain's CDR3 is CASSSAASGSYNEQFF. In DNA form, the CDR3 reads TGTGCCAGCAGCTCAGCGGCTAGCGGTTCCTACAATGAGCAGTTCTTC.

This clone has only a few counts. This chain joins TRBV29-1 and TRBJ2-1, with 12 bases fitting TRBD2. Germline V lookup: CDR1 SQVTM, CDR2 ANQGSEA. Trimming cost V 5 bases and J 4 bases; bases outside gene matches: 9. CDR3 size: 16 residues. CDR3 protein: CSVLPSGRGAYNEQFF. CDR3 DNA: TGCAGCGTTCTCCCTAGCGGGAGGGGGGCTTACAATGAGCAGTTCTTC.

V usage is TRBV28 and J usage is TRBJ2-3, with 9 positions matching TRBD2. This CDR3 has 16 amino acids. V was pared by 3 bases and J by 6 bases, with 10 bases of the junction left unmatched. Germline-derived CDR1 and CDR2 are MDHEN and SYDVKM. CDR3 DNA sequence: TGTGCCAGCAGTTTCCGGGGTAGCGGGAGAACGGATACGCAGTATTTT. This gives the protein CASSFRGSGRTDTQYF. The entire variable domain, with the rest obtained from reference TRBV28 and TRBJ2-3, is as follows: DVKVTQSSRYLVKRTGEKVFLECVQDMDHENMFWYRQDPGLGLRLIYFSYDVKMKEKGDIPEGYSVSREKKERFSLILESASTNQTSMYLCASSFRGSGRTDTQYFGPGTRLTVL.

This clone was seen a few times. Here the CDR3 DNA reads TGTGCCAGCTCACTCCCCGGGACTAGCGGCAATGAGCAGTTCTTC. It encodes CASSLPGTSGNEQFF. This chain connects TRBV18 to TRBJ2-1; TRBD2 agrees at 11 bases. Germline lookup yields CDR1 KGHSH and CDR2 LQKENI. V shed 4 bases, J shed 6 bases, and the junction held 5 bases outside the gene matches. The CDR3 is made up of 15 amino acids.

The V call is TRBV18, the J call TRBJ1-2, with D maybe TRBD1 (6 bases). Germline CDR1 and CDR2: KGHSH and LQKENI. V was cut by 0 bases and J by 4 bases, with 12 bases left in between. The CDR3 is 15 residues long. CDR3 in DNA: TGTGCCAGCTCACCACCCTCCGGACAGATCTATGGCTACACCTTC. It translates to CASSPPSGQIYGYTF.

The chain links TRBV30 to TRBJ1-5, with D unclear. Trimming took off 2 bases at V and 5 bases at J, with 10 bases between the two ends. Germline V gene lookup returns CDR1 GTSNPN and CDR2 SVGIG (reference sequence). The CDR3 is made up of 13 amino acids. The CDR3 bases are TGTGCCTGGAGTAATTCACAAGATCAGCCCCAGCATTTT. It yields the protein CAWSNSQDQPQHF.

The table lists this clone with a few counts. The gene calls are TRBV7-9 and TRBJ2-7; 9 bases are shared with TRBD1. The germline gives CDR1 SEHNR, CDR2 FQNEAQ (reference sequence). The trim removed 5 bases at V and 1 base at J, leaving 3 bases unmatched. This CDR3 is built from 14 residues. The CDR3: CASSAGTGSYEQYF. In DNA, the CDR3 is TGTGCCAGCAGCGCCGGGACAGGGTCCTACGAGCAGTACTTC.

This clone was counted between two and nine times. This chain joins TRBV19 and TRBJ1-1, with a tentative D call TRBD1 (5 bases). Germline CDR1 LNHDA, CDR2 SQIVND (reference sequence). V was shortened by 2 bases and J by 6 bases, with 13 bases between the two germline ends. This CDR3 has 14 amino acids. CDR3 sequence (DNA): TGTGCCAGTAGTATACGGGGGGTGATAGCTGAAGCTTTCTTT. Translated: CASSIRGVIAEAFF.

This chain uses TRBV7-2 with TRBJ2-7; 9 positions match TRBD1. The germline CDR1 and CDR2 sequences are SGHTA and FQGNSA. Trimming at V came to 1 base and at J to 3 bases, leaving 1 base not matched to a gene. This CDR3 has 14 amino acids. CDR3 sequence (DNA): TGTGCCAGCAGCTTAGGGACAGGGGTCTACGAGCAGTACTTC. Amino acid sequence: CASSLGTGVYEQYF.

V usage is TRBV19 and J usage is TRBJ1-4; maybe TRBD1 (6 bases). The germline V and J ends were trimmed by 3 bases and 3 bases, with 8 bases remaining between them. The CDR3 runs to 14 residues. CDR1 is LNHDA, CDR2 SQIVND, per germline (reference sequence). The CDR3 nucleotides are TGTGCCAGTAGTATTGGACAGTCTAATGAAAAACTGTTTTTT. Protein sequence: CASSIGQSNEKLFF.

The chain joins TRBV29-1 to TRBJ2-3; tentatively, D is TRBD2 (5 bases). The CDR3 runs 14 residues. The V end was cut by 4 bases, the J end by 2 bases, with 13 bases between. Germline V gene data show CDR1 as SQVTM and CDR2 as ANQGSEA. The CDR3 nucleotides are TGCAGCGTTGTTAATCCGGGATCCACAGATACGCAGTATTTT. Translating gives CSVVNPGSTDTQYF.

Only a few counts were recorded for this clone. V and J are TRBV19 and TRBJ2-2; 7 bases fit TRBD1. V was clipped by 8 bases and J by 0 bases; unmatched bases: 6. This CDR3 region has 15 residues. The V gene's germline CDR1 is LNHDA and CDR2 SQIVND (reference sequence). The CDR3 DNA follows: TGTGCCAGTGGGGGACAGCGATCGAACACCGGGGAGCTGTTTTTT. Amino acids: CASGGQRSNTGELFF.

This clone was counted only a few times. V gene TRBV7-2 combines with J gene TRBJ2-1; 7 nucleotides line up with TRBD1. The junction had 4 bases not matched to a gene; V was cut back by 1 base and J by 4 bases. Germline V CDR1 and CDR2: SGHTA, FQGNSA. The CDR3 spans 15 residues. CDR3 loop: CASSLDGQAYNEQFF. DNA for the CDR3: TGTGCCAGCAGCTTAGATGGACAGGCTTACAATGAGCAGTTCTTC.

The V call is TRBV29-1, the J call TRBJ2-1; 9 bases match TRBD2. From germline, CDR1 is SQVTM and CDR2 ANQGSEA. The junction had 12 bases not matched to a gene; V was cut back by 5 bases and J by 7 bases. The CDR3 is 15 residues long. CDR3 DNA: TGCAGCGTTCCTAATAGCGGGAGAGGGAGGAATGAGCAGTTCTTC. This encodes CSVPNSGRGRNEQFF.

The chain carries TRBV2 and TRBJ2-7; 10 nucleotides align to TRBD2. J was trimmed by 6 bases and V by 5 bases; bases with no gene match: 10. Germline CDR1 and CDR2: SNHLY and FYNNEI. This CDR3 is 15 amino acids long. CDR3 nucleotide sequence: TGTGCCAGCAGTCAGGCCTTAGCGGGAGGTTCCGAGCAGTACTTC. Amino acid sequence: CASSQALAGGSEQYF.

The J gene is TRBJ2-1, the V gene TRBV19; TRBD2 matches 11 bases. The trim removed 9 bases at V and 4 bases at J, leaving 5 bases unmatched. The V gene's germline CDR1 is LNHDA and CDR2 SQIVND (reference sequence). There are 14 residues in the CDR3. The DNA of the CDR3 is TGTGCCAGCACTAGCGGGAGAGGATACAATGAGCAGTTCTTC. Its protein product is CASTSGRGYNEQFF.

This clone showed up just a few times. V is TRBV5-4 and J is TRBJ2-1; 8 nucleotides line up with TRBD2. The germline gives CDR1 SGHNT, CDR2 YYREEE (reference sequence). The CDR3 loop spans 15 amino acids. Germline trimming cut 0 bases from V and 10 bases from J; bases unmatched to any gene: 9. The CDR3 nucleotides read TGTGCCAGCAGCTTGGGGAGCGGGAGAGGCGGCGAGCAGTTCTTC. This sequence encodes CASSLGSGRGGEQFF.

The V gene is TRBV5-1, the J gene TRBJ2-5, with D possibly being TRBD2 (6 bases). Germline values: CDR1 SGHRS, CDR2 YFSETQ. The CDR3 is 16 residues long. Trimming stripped 4 bases from V and 2 bases from J, with 18 bases between. CDR3 DNA: TGCGCCAGCAGCGTACCCGGCGGGACCGAGCAAGAGACCCAGTACTTC. Translating gives CASSVPGGTEQETQYF.

This clone was counted only a few times. This chain joins TRBV29-1 and TRBJ2-7, with a tentative D call TRBD1 (6 bases). V was pared by 5 bases and J by 0 bases, with 14 bases between. The CDR3 contains 14 residues. CDR1 and CDR2 (germline): SQVTM, ANQGSEA. The CDR3 DNA is TGCAGCGTTCGCCGGACAGCGAGCTCCTACGAGCAGTACTTC. This codes for CSVRRTASSYEQYF.

This clone was seen a handful of times. The chain uses TRBV30 and TRBJ1-1; 8 bases fit TRBD1. The V segment lost 2 bases and the J segment 6 bases; nucleotides outside the gene matches: 8. The CDR3 has 14 amino acids. CDR1 is GTSNPN and CDR2 is SVGIG in the germline V gene (reference sequence). DNA of the CDR3: TGTGCCTGGAGTCTACGGGACAGGAGGTCTGAAGCTTTCTTT. Protein: CAWSLRDRRSEAFF.

V is TRBV11-3 and J is TRBJ2-2; no firm D call. The V end lost 5 bases, the J end lost 6 bases, and 7 bases lay between the germline ends. CDR1 SGHNT and CDR2 YENEEA come from the germline V gene. The CDR3 totals 12 residues. CDR3 amino acids: CASSPPPGELFF. In DNA form, the CDR3 reads TGTGCCAGCAGCCCTCCCCCCGGGGAGCTGTTTTTT.